The 21 T cell receptor beta chains reported below all come from one sample, sequenced in a study of blood T cell repertoires in COVID-19. The assay was immunoSEQ multiplex PCR, and TCRdb's table has in-frame clones only and misses some. The profile covers approximately 300,000 clones, with roughly 85% appearing a single time and more than 3.5% taken by the ten largest. Sequenced sample: PBMCs or T cells enriched from blood (not recorded which). These receptors were obtained from a woman between 25 and 40 years old who had recovered from COVID-19.

This rearrangement joins TRBV5-1 to TRBJ1-1; 10 nucleotides line up with TRBD1. Germline trimming cut 6 bases from V and 1 base from J; bases unmatched to any gene: 9. Germline CDR1 is SGHRS and CDR2 is YFSETQ. The CDR3 is 16 residues long. The CDR3 loop is CASMMGQGTPNTEAFF. CDR3 nucleotides: TGCGCCAGCATGATGGGACAGGGGACCCCGAACACTGAAGCTTTCTTT.

The CDR3 is CSASGVRELGDNEQFF. In nucleotides, the CDR3 is TGCAGTGCTAGTGGGGTCCGGGAGCTGGGGGACAATGAGCAGTTCTTC. The V and J genes are TRBV20-1 and TRBJ2-1; the D gene is possibly TRBD2 (6 bases). CDR3 size: 16 residues. Trimming removed 3 bases from V and 5 bases from J, with 20 bases in between. CDR1 and CDR2 (germline): DFQATT, SNEGSKA (reference sequence).

The genes are TRBV29-1 and TRBJ1-1, with a weak D call TRBD1 (5 bases). The CDR3 spans 13 residues. V was clipped by 0 bases and J by 8 bases, with 13 bases between them. CDR1 and CDR2 from the germline V gene are SQVTM and ANQGSEA. CDR3 sequence (DNA): TGCAGCGTTGAAGAAGGAGGGGTGAGGGAAGCTTTCTTT. Protein: CSVEEGGVREAFF.

The chain joins TRBV15 to TRBJ1-2, with 7 bases fitting TRBD1. The CDR3 sequence is 15 residues long. J lost 8 bases, V lost 2 bases, and 11 bases had no gene match. Germline values: CDR1 LNHNV, CDR2 YYDKDF (reference sequence). This CDR3 is CATSRPPDRDNGYTF. DNA for the CDR3: TGTGCCACCAGCAGACCCCCTGACAGGGATAACGGCTACACCTTC.

Notes on this clone: The sample holds other DNA sequences that translate to the same CDR3. The chain joins TRBV6-5 to TRBJ1-2, with D possibly being TRBD1 (5 bases). Germline V gives CDR1 MNHEY, CDR2 SVGAGI. There are 13 residues in the CDR3. The V end was cut by 0 bases, the J end by 5 bases, with 7 bases between. The CDR3 sequence is CASSYSGGYGYTF. The DNA of the CDR3 is TGTGCCAGCAGTTACTCGGGGGGGTATGGCTACACCTTC.

The chain carries TRBV28 and TRBJ1-2; TRBD1 matches at 7 bases. Trimming removed 2 bases from V and 8 bases from J; junction bases left unmatched: 5. Per germline, CDR1 MDHEN and CDR2 SYDVKM. This CDR3 is 13 amino acids long. The CDR3 spells CASSLEGAGGYTF. The CDR3, as DNA: TGTGCCAGCAGTTTAGAGGGGGCTGGAGGCTACACCTTC.

In its sample, this clone was seen a few times. The V and J genes are TRBV5-1 and TRBJ1-4, with D unresolved. Germline CDR1 SGHRS, CDR2 YFSETQ. Trimming removed 2 bases at V and 5 bases at J, with 10 bases between. The CDR3 is 14 residues long. In nucleotides, the CDR3 is TGCGCCAGCAGCTTAGATGACGGGAATGAAAAACTGTTTTTT. Protein sequence: CASSLDDGNEKLFF.

This rearrangement joins TRBV3-1 (or the pseudogene TRBV3-2) to TRBJ2-1, with D tentatively TRBD2 (5 bases). Germline lookup yields CDR1 LGHDT and CDR2 YNNKEL (reference sequence). The germline V and J ends were trimmed by 1 base and 4 bases, with 11 bases remaining between them. The CDR3 length is 15 residues. This chain's CDR3 is CASSQGPSGYNEQFF. The CDR3 bases are TGTGCCAGCAGCCAAGGCCCATCGGGGTACAATGAGCAGTTCTTC.

The chain combines TRBV12-3 or TRBV12-4 with TRBJ1-1, with a tentative D call TRBD1 (6 bases). This CDR3 is built from 12 residues. V lost 3 bases and J lost 6, with 8 bases in between. As DNA, the CDR3 is TGTGCCAGCAGTTTGGGGGCCCCTGAAGCTTTCTTT. This sequence encodes CASSLGAPEAFF.

The rearrangement links TRBV28 to TRBJ2-3; 8 nucleotides agree with TRBD2. The germline gives CDR1 MDHEN, CDR2 SYDVKM. This CDR3 comprises 15 residues. The ends lost 4 bases at V and 4 bases at J; junction bases unmatched: 7. The CDR3 loop is CASSSPGGEADTQYF. The CDR3 DNA is TGTGCCAGCAGTTCCCCCGGGGGGGAGGCAGATACGCAGTATTTT.

This chain joins TRBV2 and TRBJ1-1, with 9 bases aligning to TRBD1. Germline values: CDR1 SNHLY, CDR2 FYNNEI. The CDR3 is 14 residues long. J was trimmed by 5 bases and V by 6 bases; bases with no gene match: 7. The CDR3: CASSRQGVGTEAFF. The CDR3 DNA sequence: TGTGCCAGCAGCAGACAGGGGGTGGGGACTGAAGCTTTCTTT.

The chain has TRBV28 and TRBJ2-3, with TRBD2 matching over 8 bases. The germline V gene has CDR1 MDHEN and CDR2 SYDVKM. The CDR3 sequence is 15 residues long. J lost 4 bases, V lost 3 bases, and 6 bases had no gene match. The CDR3: CASSFQRGGPDTQYF. CDR3 DNA: TGTGCCAGCAGTTTCCAACGGGGGGGCCCAGATACGCAGTATTTT.

This clone was detected once. This rearrangement joins TRBV24-1 to TRBJ1-4, with 11 nucleotides matching TRBD1. Germline values: CDR1 KGHDR, CDR2 SFDVKD. The length of the CDR3 is 19 residues. V shed 4 bases, J shed 3 bases, and the junction held 12 bases outside the gene matches. CDR3 region: CATSEAPRTGGVANEKLFF. The CDR3 DNA reads as TGTGCCACCAGTGAGGCTCCGAGGACAGGGGGCGTCGCTAATGAAAAACTGTTTTTT.

V is TRBV5-1 and J is TRBJ2-2; 8 bases are shared with TRBD2. The CDR3 totals 18 residues. Germline V CDR1 and CDR2: SGHRS, YFSETQ. Losses at the gene ends were 1 base for V and 0 bases for J; bases not matched to a gene: 8. The CDR3 DNA reads TGCGCCAGCAGCTTGTTTCATCCCGGGGGGGCGAACACCGGGGAGCTGTTTTTT. Translating gives CASSLFHPGGANTGELFF. Variable domain in full (rest from reference TRBV5-1 and TRBJ2-2): KAGVTQTPRYLIKTRGQQVTLSCSPISGHRSVSWYQQTPGQGLQFLFEYFSETQRNKGNFPGRFSGRQFSNSRSEMNVSTLELGDSALYLCASSLFHPGGANTGELFFGEGSRLTVL.

This clone was recorded once. V and J are TRBV19 and TRBJ2-1; 10 bases match TRBD1. The CDR3 covers 14 residues. Germline V gene lookup returns CDR1 LNHDA and CDR2 SQIVND (reference sequence). J gave up 7 bases and V 7 bases, and 7 bases lay outside the gene matches. The CDR3 sequence is CASIPGQGRNEQFF. CDR3 nucleotides: TGTGCCAGTATTCCGGGACAGGGGCGTAATGAGCAGTTCTTC.

This clone turned up a few times. This chain connects TRBV18 to TRBJ1-5, with D maybe TRBD1 (6 bases). Per germline, CDR1 KGHSH and CDR2 LQKENI. V was shortened by 0 bases and J by 2 bases, with 11 bases between the two germline ends. This CDR3 comprises 16 residues. In DNA, the CDR3 is TGTGCCAGCTCACCACCGGGGGGGCTGGGCAATCAGCCCCAGCATTTT. This encodes CASSPPGGLGNQPQHF.

This sequence joins TRBV28 and TRBJ1-2, with unresolved D. Germline V gene lookup returns CDR1 MDHEN and CDR2 SYDVKM. This CDR3 has 12 amino acids. V lost 6 bases and J lost 1, with 6 bases in between. CDR3 residues: CASSGVNYGYTF. The CDR3, as DNA: TGTGCCAGCAGCGGGGTTAACTATGGCTACACCTTC.

The table lists this clone with a count of one. V gene TRBV3-1 (or the pseudogene TRBV3-2) combines with J gene TRBJ2-3; possibly TRBD2 for D (5 bases). This CDR3 region has 14 residues. Trimming cost V 0 bases and J 8 bases, with 12 bases left between them. The V gene's germline CDR1 is LGHDT and CDR2 YNNKEL (reference sequence). This CDR3 reads CASSQEGSSSTQYF. The CDR3, as DNA: TGTGCCAGCAGCCAAGAGGGGAGTTCGAGTACGCAGTATTTT.

The V and J genes are TRBV18 and TRBJ1-1; no reliable D call. V was trimmed by 1 base and J by 0 bases, leaving 9 bases between them. Germline V gene sequence: CDR1 KGHSH, CDR2 LQKENI. The CDR3 is made up of 15 amino acids. CDR3 sequence reads: CASSPQQFMNTEAFF. DNA for the CDR3: TGTGCCAGCTCACCACAACAGTTTATGAACACTGAAGCTTTCTTT.

The V gene is TRBV3-1 (or the pseudogene TRBV3-2), the J gene TRBJ1-4, with no clear D. V lost 2 bases to trimming and J lost 1 base, with 5 bases between them. CDR1 is LGHDT and CDR2 is YNNKEL in the germline V gene (reference sequence). The CDR3 consists of 14 residues. In DNA form, the CDR3 reads TGTGCCAGCAGCCAACAACTAACTAATGAAAAACTGTTTTTT. Its translation: CASSQQLTNEKLFF.

The rearrangement uses TRBV7-6 and TRBJ1-6, with 7 bases aligning to TRBD1. CDR3 size: 14 residues. V was clipped by 4 bases and J by 9 bases; unmatched bases: 6. CDR1 is SGHVS, CDR2 FNYEAQ, per germline. The CDR3: CASSSRTGPSPLHF. The DNA for the CDR3 is TGTGCCAGCAGCTCAAGGACAGGTCCTTCACCCCTCCACTTT.